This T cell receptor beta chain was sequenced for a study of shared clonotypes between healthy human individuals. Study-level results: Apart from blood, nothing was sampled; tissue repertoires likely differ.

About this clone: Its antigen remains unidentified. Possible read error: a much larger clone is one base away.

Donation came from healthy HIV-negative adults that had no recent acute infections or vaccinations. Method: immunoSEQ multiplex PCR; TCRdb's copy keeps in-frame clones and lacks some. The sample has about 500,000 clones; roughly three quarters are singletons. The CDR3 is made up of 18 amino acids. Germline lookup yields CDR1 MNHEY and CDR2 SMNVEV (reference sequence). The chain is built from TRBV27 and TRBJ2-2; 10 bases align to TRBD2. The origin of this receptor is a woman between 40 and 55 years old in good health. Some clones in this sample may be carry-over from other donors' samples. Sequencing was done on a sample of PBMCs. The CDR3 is CASILVLAGVYNTGGLFF. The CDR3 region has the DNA TGTGCCAGCATCCTCGTTCTAGCGGGAGTTTATAACACCGGGGGGCTGTTTTTT.